Following are 4 T cell receptor beta chains from one sample sequenced in a study of Graves' ophthalmopathy and Graves' hyperthyroidism. Beta-chain TCR CDR3 regions were amplified from RNA transcripts. HTBI primers primed a first-round RT-PCR, and a second-round multiplex PCR followed. MiXCR, run by TCRdb on the multiplex PCR reads, gives a single entry per CDR3 protein. Among almost 750,000 distinct CDR3 sequences, roughly 41% were seen once, and the ten largest hold 44%. The sample comprised peripheral blood. Source of these receptors: an adult man with Graves' ophthalmopathy.

This clonotype was picked up a small number of times. CDR3 sequence: CASSLNQESEKLFF. DNA of the CDR3: TGTGCCAGCAGTTTAAATCAGGAAAGTGAAAAACTGTTTTTT. The chain links TRBV25-1 to TRBJ1-4; D uncertain. V dropped 5 bases and J dropped 7 bases, with 14 bases sitting between them. CDR1 and CDR2 (germline): MGHDK, SYGVNS. The length of the CDR3 is 14 residues.

V is TRBV5-1 and J is TRBJ1-3; TRBD1 is a possible D gene (6 bases). The CDR3 extends over 16 amino acids. The ends were cut back, 0 bases at V and 0 bases at J, with 10 bases in the middle. The V gene's germline CDR1 is SGHRS and CDR2 YFSETQ. For the CDR3, the DNA is TGCGCCAGCAGCTTGGCGGGGGGCGACTCTGGAAACACCATATATTTT. Its translation: CASSLAGGDSGNTIYF.

This clonotype was recorded at least ten times. The chain is built from TRBV15 and TRBJ1-1; a weak D match, TRBD1 (6 bases). Trimming left V 0 bases short and J 8 bases short, with 16 bases between. The CDR3 length is 15 residues. The germline V gene has CDR1 LNHNV and CDR2 YYDKDF (reference sequence). The CDR3 nucleotides read TGTGCCACCAGCAGAGATGAAAGGGGTACAGGGGAAGCTTTCTTT. Protein: CATSRDERGTGEAFF.

The chain has TRBV29-1 and TRBJ2-7; 7 bases map to TRBD2. The CDR3 covers 12 residues. Per germline, CDR1 SQVTM and CDR2 ANQGSEA. V shed 8 bases and J 1 base; nucleotides not matched to a gene: 5. DNA of the CDR3: TGCAGCTACGGCGGGGGATCCTACGAGCAGTACTTC. It translates to CSYGGGSYEQYF.